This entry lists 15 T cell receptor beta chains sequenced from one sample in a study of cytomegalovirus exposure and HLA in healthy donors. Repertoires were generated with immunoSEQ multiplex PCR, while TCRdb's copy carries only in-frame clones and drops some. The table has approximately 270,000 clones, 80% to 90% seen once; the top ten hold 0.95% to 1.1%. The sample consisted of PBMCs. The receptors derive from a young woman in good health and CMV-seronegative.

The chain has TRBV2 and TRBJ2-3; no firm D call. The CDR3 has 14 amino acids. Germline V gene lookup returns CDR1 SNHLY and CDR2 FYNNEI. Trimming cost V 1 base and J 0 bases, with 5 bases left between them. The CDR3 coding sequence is TGTGCCAGCAGTGAAGTACTTAGCACAGATACGCAGTATTTT. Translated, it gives CASSEVLSTDTQYF.

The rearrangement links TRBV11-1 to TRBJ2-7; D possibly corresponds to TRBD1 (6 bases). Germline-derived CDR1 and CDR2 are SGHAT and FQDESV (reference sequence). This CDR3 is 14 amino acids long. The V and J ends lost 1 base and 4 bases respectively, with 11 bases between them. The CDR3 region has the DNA TGTGCCAGCAGCTTAGAACAGGGTGGTTACGAGCAGTACTTC. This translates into CASSLEQGGYEQYF.

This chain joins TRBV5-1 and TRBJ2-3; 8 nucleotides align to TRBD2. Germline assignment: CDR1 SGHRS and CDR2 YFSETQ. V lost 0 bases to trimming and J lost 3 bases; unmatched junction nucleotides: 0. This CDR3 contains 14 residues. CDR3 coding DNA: TGCGCCAGCAGCTTGGGACTAGCGACAGATACGCAGTATTTT. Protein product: CASSLGLATDTQYF.

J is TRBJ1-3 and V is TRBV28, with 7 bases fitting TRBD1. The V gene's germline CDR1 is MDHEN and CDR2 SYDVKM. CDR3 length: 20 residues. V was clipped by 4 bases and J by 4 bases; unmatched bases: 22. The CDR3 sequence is CASSSDWHRRRGSFGNTIYF. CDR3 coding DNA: TGTGCCAGCAGTTCCGATTGGCATCGGCGCAGGGGGTCCTTCGGAAACACCATATATTTT.

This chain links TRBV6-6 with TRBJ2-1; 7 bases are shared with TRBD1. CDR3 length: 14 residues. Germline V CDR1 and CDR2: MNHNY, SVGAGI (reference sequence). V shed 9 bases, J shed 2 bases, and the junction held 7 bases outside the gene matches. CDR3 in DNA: TGTGCCAGTCGCAGGGGGACAGCCTACAATGAGCAGTTCTTC. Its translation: CASRRGTAYNEQFF.

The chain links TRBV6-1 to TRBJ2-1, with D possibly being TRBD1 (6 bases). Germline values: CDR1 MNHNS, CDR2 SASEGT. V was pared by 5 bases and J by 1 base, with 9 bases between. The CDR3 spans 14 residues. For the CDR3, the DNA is TGTGCCAGCAGTAGGCAGGGGTCCTACAATGAGCAGTTCTTC. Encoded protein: CASSRQGSYNEQFF.

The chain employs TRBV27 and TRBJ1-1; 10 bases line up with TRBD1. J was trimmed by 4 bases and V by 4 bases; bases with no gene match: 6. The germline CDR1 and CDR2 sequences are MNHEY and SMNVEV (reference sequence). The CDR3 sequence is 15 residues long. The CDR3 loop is CASSSWTGGSTEAFF. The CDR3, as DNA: TGTGCCAGCAGTTCATGGACAGGGGGGTCCACTGAAGCTTTCTTT.

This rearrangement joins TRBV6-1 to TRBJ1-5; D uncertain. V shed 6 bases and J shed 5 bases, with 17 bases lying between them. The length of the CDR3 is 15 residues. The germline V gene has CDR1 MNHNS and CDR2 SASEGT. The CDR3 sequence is CASSLGQRNDQPQHF. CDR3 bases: TGTGCCAGCAGCCTGGGTCAGAGGAACGATCAGCCCCAGCATTTT.

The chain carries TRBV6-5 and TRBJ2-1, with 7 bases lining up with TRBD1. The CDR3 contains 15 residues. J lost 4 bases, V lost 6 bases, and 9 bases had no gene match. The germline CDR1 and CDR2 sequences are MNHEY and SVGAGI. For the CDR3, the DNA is TGTGCCAGCAGCCACGGGACAGTGATATACAATGAGCAGTTCTTC. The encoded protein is CASSHGTVIYNEQFF.

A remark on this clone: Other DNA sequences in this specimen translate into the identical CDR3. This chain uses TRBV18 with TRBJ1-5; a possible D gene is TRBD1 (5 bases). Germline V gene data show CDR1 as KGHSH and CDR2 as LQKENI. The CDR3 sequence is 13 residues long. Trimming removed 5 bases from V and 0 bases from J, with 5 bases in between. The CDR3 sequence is CASSDSSNQPQHF. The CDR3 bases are TGTGCCAGCTCAGACAGTAGCAATCAGCCCCAGCATTTT.

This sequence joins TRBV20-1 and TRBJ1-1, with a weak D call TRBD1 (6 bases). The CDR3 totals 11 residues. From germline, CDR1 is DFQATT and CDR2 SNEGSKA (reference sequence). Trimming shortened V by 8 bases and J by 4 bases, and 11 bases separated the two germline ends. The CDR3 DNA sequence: TGCAGTAGAGGGGGGGCCACTGAAGCTTTCTTT. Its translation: CSRGGATEAFF.

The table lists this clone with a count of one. In nucleotides, the CDR3 is TGTGCCAGCAGCTTGGACAACTCCTACGAGCAGTACTTC. This encodes CASSLDNSYEQYF. The chain employs TRBV5-4 and TRBJ2-7; D unresolved. Trimming took off 0 bases at V and 0 bases at J, with 4 bases between the two ends. The CDR3 consists of 13 residues. The germline CDR1 and CDR2 sequences are SGHNT and YYREEE (reference sequence).

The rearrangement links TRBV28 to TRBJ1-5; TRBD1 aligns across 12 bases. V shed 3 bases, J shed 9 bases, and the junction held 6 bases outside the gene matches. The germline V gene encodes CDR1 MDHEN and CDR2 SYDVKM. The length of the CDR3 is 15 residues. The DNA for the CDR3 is TGTGCCAGCAGTTTCTGGGACAGGGGGCGCAGGCCCCAGCATTTT. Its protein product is CASSFWDRGRRPQHF.

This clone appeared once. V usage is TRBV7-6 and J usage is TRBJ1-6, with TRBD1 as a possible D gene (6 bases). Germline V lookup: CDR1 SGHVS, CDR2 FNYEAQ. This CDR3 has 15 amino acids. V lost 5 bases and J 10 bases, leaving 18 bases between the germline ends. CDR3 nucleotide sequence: TGTGCCAGCAGCCTACAATCAGGGGAAGGGTCACCCCTCCACTTT. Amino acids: CASSLQSGEGSPLHF.

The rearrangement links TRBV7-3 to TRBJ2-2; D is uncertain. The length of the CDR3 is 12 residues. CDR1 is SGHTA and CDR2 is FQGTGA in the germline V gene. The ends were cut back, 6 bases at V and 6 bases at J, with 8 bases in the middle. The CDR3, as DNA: TGTGCCAGCAGTTCCATTCCCGGGGAGCTGTTTTTT. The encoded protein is CASSSIPGELFF.